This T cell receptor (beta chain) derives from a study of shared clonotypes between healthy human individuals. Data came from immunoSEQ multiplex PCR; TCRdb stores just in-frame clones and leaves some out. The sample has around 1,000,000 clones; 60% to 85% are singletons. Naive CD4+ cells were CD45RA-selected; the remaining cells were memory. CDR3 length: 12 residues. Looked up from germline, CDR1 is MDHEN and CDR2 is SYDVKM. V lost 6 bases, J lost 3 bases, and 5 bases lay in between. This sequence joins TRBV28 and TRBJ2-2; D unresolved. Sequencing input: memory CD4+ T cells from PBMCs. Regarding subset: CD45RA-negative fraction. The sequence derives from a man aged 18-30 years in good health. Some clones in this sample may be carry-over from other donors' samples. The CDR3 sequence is CASRTHTGELFF. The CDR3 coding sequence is TGTGCCAGCAGGACCCACACCGGGGAGCTGTTTTTT.